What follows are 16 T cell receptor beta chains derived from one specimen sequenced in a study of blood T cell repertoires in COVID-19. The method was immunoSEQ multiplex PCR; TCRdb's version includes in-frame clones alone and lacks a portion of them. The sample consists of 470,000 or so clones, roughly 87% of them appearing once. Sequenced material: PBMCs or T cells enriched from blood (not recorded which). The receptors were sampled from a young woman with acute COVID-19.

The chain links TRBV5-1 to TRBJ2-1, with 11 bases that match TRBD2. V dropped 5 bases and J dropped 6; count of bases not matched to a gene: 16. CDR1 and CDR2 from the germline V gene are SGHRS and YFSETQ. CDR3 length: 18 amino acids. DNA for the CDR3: TGCGCCAGCAGTCCGACAGGGCACACTAGCGGGAGAGCCAATGAGCAGTTCTTC. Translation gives CASSPTGHTSGRANEQFF. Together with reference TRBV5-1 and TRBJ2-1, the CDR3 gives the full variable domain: KAGVTQTPRYLIKTRGQQVTLSCSPISGHRSVSWYQQTPGQGLQFLFEYFSETQRNKGNFPGRFSGRQFSNSRSEMNVSTLELGDSALYLCASSPTGHTSGRANEQFFGPGTRLTVL.

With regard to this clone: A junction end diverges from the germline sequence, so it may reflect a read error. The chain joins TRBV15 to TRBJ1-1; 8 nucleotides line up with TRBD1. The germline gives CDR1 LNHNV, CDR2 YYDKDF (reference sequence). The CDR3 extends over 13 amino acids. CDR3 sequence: CATSGDRGTEAFF. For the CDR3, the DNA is TGTGCCACCAGCGGAGACAGGGGCACTGAAGCTTTCTTT.

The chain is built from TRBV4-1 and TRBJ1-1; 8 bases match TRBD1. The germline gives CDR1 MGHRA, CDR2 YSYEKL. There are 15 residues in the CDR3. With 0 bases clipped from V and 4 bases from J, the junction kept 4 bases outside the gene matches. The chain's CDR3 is CASSQDQGAGTEAFF. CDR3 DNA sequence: TGCGCCAGCAGCCAAGACCAGGGGGCCGGCACTGAAGCTTTCTTT.

The CDR3: CASSATGTSKETQYF. DNA for the CDR3: TGTGCCAGCAGCGCGACCGGGACTAGCAAAGAGACCCAGTACTTC. The chain recombines TRBV7-2 with TRBJ2-5; TRBD2 aligns across 9 bases. The J segment lost 3 bases and the V segment lost 5 bases, leaving 7 bases of the junction unmatched. The germline gives CDR1 SGHTA, CDR2 FQGNSA. This CDR3 is built from 15 residues.

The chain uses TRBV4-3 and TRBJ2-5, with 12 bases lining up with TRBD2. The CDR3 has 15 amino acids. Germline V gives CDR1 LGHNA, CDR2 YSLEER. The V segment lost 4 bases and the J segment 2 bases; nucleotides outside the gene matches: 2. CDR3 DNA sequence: TGCGCCAGCAGCCTCGGACTAGCGGGGCAAGAGACCCAGTACTTC. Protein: CASSLGLAGQETQYF.

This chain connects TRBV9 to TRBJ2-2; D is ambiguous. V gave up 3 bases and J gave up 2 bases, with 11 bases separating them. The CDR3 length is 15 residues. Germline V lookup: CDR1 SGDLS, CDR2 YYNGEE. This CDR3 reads CASSGVTLNTGELFF. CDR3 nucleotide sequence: TGTGCCAGCAGCGGAGTGACACTTAACACCGGGGAGCTGTTTTTT.

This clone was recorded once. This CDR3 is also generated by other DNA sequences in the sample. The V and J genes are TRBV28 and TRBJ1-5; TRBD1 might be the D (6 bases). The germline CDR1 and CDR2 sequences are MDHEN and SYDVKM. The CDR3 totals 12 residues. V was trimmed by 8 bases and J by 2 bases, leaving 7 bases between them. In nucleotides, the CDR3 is TGTGCCAGCCGGACAGGCAATCAGCCCCAGCATTTT. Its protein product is CASRTGNQPQHF.

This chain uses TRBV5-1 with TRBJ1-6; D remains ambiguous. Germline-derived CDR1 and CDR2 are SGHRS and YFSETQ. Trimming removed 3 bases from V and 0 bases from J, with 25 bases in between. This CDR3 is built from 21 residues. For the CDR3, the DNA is TGCGCCAGCAGCTCTGACCCTCAGCGCGTCTCCAGAAGCTCCTATAATTCACCCCTCCACTTT. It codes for CASSSDPQRVSRSSYNSPLHF.

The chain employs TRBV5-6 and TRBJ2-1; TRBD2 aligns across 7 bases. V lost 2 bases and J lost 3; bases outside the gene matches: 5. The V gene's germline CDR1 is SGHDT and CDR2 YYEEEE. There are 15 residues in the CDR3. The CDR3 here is CASSLAGLDYNEQFF. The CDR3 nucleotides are TGTGCCAGCAGCTTAGCCGGACTAGACTACAATGAGCAGTTCTTC. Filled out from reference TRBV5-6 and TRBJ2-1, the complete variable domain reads DAGVTQSPTHLIKTRGQQVTLRCSPKSGHDTVSWYQQALGQGPQFIFQYYEEEERQRGNFPDRFSGHQFPNYSSELNVNALLLGDSALYLCASSLAGLDYNEQFFGPGTRLTVL.

The CDR3 sequence is CASSAGGVYGYTF. CDR3 DNA: TGTGCCAGCTCGGCAGGGGGCGTCTATGGCTACACCTTC. The chain employs TRBV6-5 and TRBJ1-2; 8 nucleotides line up with TRBD1. This CDR3 spans 13 amino acids. The germline V gene encodes CDR1 MNHEY and CDR2 SVGAGI. J was trimmed by 4 bases and V by 8 bases; bases with no gene match: 6.

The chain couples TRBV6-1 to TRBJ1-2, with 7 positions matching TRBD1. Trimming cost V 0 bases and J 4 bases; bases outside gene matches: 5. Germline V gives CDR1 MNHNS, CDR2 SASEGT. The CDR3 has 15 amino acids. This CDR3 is CASSEALNRGYGYTF. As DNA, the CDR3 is TGTGCCAGCAGTGAAGCTCTTAACAGGGGCTATGGCTACACCTTC.

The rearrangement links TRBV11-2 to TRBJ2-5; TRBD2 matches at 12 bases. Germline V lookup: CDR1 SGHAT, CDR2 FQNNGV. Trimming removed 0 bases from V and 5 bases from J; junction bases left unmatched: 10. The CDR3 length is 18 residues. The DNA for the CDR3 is TGTGCCAGCAGCTTAGAACGCACTAGCGGGAGGTTTAAGGAGACCCAGTACTTC. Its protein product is CASSLERTSGRFKETQYF.

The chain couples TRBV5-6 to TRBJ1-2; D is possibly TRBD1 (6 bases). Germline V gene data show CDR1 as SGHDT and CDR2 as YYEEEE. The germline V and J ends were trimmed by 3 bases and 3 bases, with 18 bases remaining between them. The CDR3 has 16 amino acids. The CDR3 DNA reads TGTGCCAGCAGCTGGCGGGGGCAAAGAATGGACTATGGCTACACCTTC. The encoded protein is CASSWRGQRMDYGYTF.

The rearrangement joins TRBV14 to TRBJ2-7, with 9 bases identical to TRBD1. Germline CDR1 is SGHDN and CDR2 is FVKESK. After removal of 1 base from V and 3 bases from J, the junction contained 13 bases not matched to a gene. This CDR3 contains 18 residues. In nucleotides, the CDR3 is TGTGCCAGCAGCCAAGGATTGCGAATGGGACAGGGACACTACGAGCAGTACTTC. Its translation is CASSQGLRMGQGHYEQYF.

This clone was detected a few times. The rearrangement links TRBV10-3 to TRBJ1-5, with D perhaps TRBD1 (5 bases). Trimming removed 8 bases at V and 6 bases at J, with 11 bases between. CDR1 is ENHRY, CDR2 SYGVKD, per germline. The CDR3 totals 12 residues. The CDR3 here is CAIGGEGQPQHF. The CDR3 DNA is TGTGCCATCGGGGGGGAAGGTCAGCCCCAGCATTTT.

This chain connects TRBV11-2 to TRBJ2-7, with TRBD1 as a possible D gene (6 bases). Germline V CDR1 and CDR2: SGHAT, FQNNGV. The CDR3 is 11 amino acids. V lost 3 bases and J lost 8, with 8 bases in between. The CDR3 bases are TGTGCCAGCAGCTTCCAGGGGAAGCAGTACTTC. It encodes CASSFQGKQYF.